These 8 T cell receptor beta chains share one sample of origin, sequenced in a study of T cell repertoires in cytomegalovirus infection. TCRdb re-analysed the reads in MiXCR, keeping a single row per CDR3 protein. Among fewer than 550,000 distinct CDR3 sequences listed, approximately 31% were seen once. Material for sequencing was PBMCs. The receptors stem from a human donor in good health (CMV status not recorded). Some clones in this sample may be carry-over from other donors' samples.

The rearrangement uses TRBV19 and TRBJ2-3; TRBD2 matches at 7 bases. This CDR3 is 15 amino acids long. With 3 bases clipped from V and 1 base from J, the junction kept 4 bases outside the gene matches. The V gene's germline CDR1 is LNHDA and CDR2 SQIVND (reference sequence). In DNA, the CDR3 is TGTGCCAGTAGTATTGGCGGGGGAGGCACAGATACGCAGTATTTT. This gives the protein CASSIGGGGTDTQYF. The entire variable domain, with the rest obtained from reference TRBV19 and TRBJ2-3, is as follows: DGGITQSPKYLFRKEGQNVTLSCEQNLNHDAMYWYRQDPGQGLRLIYYSQIVNDFQKGDIAEGYSVSREKKESFPLTVTSAQKNPTAFYLCASSIGGGGTDTQYFGPGTRLTVL.

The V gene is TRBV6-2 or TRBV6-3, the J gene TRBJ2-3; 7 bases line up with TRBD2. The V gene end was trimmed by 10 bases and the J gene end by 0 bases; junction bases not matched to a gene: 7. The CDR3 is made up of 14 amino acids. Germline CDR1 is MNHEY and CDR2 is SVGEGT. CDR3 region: CATAKRGSTDTQYF. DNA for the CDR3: TGTGCCACAGCCAAGCGGGGCAGCACAGATACGCAGTATTTT.

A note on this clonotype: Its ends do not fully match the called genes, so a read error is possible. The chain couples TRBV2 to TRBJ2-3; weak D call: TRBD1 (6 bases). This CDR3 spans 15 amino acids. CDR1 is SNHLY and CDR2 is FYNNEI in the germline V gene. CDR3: CSSYVSGERTDTQYF. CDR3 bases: TGTTCCAGCTACGTATCAGGGGAGAGGACAGATACGCAGTATTTT.

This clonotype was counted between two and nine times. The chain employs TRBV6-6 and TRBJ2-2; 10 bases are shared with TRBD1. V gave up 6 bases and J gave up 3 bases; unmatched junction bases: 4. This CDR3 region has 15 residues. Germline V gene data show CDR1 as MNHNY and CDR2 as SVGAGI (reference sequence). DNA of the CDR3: TGTGCCAGCAGACCGGGACAGGGGTACACCGGGGAGCTGTTTTTT. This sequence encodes CASRPGQGYTGELFF.

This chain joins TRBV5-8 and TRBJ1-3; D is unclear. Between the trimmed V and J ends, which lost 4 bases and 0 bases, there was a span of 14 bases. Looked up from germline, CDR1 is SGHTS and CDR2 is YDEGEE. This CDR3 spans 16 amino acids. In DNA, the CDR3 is TGTGCCAGCAGCCCCGGGAGTTTCAACTCTGGAAACACCATATATTTT. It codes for CASSPGSFNSGNTIYF.

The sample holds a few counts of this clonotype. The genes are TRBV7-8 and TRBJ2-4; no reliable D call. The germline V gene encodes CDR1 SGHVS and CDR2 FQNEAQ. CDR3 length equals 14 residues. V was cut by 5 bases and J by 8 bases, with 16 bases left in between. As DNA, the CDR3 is TGTGCCAGCAGCCAGGACCGAGGCCGGGACATTCAGTACTTC. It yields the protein CASSQDRGRDIQYF.

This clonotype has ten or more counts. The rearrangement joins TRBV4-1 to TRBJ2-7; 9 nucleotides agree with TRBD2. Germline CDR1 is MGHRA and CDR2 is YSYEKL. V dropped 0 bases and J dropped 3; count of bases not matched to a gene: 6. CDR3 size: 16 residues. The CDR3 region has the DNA TGCGCCAGCAGCCAAGATAAGGCGGGGGGGGTCTACGAGCAGTACTTC. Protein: CASSQDKAGGVYEQYF.

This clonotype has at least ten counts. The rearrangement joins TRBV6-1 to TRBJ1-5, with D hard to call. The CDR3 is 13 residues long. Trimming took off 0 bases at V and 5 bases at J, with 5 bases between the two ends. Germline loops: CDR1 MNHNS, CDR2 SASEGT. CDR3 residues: CASSEAFDQPQHF. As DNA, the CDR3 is TGTGCCAGCAGTGAAGCCTTCGATCAGCCCCAGCATTTT.